This TCR beta chain was retrieved from a study of blood T cell repertoires in COVID-19. About the research overall: The study drew acute and convalescent COVID-19 samples from the United States, Italy and Spain. The analysed material was cDNA or gDNA that came from T cells, B-cell-depleted T cells, or PBMCs.

The assay was immunoSEQ multiplex PCR, and TCRdb's table has in-frame clones only and misses some. Of 200,000 to 250,000 clones in the sample, about nine tenths were seen once. Germline V gene sequence: CDR1 KGHSH, CDR2 LQKENI. The CDR3 consists of 15 residues. Unmatched junction bases numbered 11, after V lost 3 bases and J lost 7 bases. This TCR was sampled from a woman in her forties or fifties with acute or convalescent COVID-19. This chain uses TRBV18 with TRBJ1-1, with 7 bases aligning to TRBD1. Material for sequencing was peripheral blood. CDR3 nucleotide sequence: TGTGCCAGCTCACCTGGAAGGGGGCTTGGGAATGAAGCTTTCTTT. Amino acid sequence: CASSPGRGLGNEAFF.